This T cell receptor (beta chain) derives from a study of identical twins' blood T cells. Germline CDR1 and CDR2: MNHEY and SVGEGT. The CDR3 has 15 amino acids. V lost 6 bases to trimming and J lost 3 bases; unmatched junction nucleotides: 6. MiXCR, applied by TCRdb to the 5' RACE reads, yields one record per CDR3 protein. The sample has a few hundred thousand distinct CDR3 sequences; 28% are singletons. The table lists this clonotype with a few counts. The receptor's source is a woman aged 18 to 55 in good health. V gene TRBV6-2 or TRBV6-3 combines with J gene TRBJ2-3, with TRBD2 matching 10 bases. The material sequenced was PBMCs. CDR3: CASSSSGRGTDTQYF. The CDR3 DNA reads as TGTGCCAGCAGCTCTAGCGGGAGAGGTACAGATACGCAGTATTTT.